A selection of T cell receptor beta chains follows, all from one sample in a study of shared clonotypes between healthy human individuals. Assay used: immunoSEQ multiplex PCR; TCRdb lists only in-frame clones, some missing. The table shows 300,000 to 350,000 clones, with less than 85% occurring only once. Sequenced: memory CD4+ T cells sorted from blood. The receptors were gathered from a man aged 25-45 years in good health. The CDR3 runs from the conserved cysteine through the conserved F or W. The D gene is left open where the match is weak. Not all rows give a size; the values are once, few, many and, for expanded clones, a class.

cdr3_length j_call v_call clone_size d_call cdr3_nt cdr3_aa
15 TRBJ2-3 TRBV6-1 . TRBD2 TGTGCCAGCAGTGATGCGGGGGTTAGCACAGATACGCAGTATTTT CASSDAGVSTDTQYF
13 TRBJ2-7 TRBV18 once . TGTGCCAGCTCACCATCAAGCTCCTACGAGCAGTACTTC CASSPSSSYEQYF
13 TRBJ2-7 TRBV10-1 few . TGCGCCAGGGCAGGGACCAATAACTACGAGCAGTACTTC CARAGTNNYEQYF
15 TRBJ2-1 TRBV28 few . TGTGCCAGCAGCTCTTTTGCGTACTCCTACAATGAGCAGTTCTTC CASSSFAYSYNEQFF
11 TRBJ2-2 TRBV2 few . TGTGCCACTACGAACACCGGGGAGCTGTTTTTT CATTNTGELFF
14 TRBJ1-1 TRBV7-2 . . TGTGCCAGCAGAGACAGGTGGGAGGATACTGAAGCTTTCTTT CASRDRWEDTEAFF
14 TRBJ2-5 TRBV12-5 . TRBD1 TGTGCTAGTGGTGCAGGACAGGGTTCGGAGACCCAGTACTTC CASGAGQGSETQYF
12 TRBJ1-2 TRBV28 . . TGTGCCGTCATGAAGAGATACTATGGCTACACCTTC CAVMKRYYGYTF
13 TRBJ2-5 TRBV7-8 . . TGTGCCAGCAGCCAGCGGACACAAGAGACCCAGTACTTC CASSQRTQETQYF
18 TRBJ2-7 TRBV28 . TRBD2 TGTGCCAGCGCTGGTTCGGGACTAGCGGGGACCTTCTCCTACGAGCAGTACTTC CASAGSGLAGTFSYEQYF
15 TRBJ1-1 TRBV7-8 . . TGTGCCAGCAGCCTCTGGGGCAGGGGTGACACTGAAGCTTTCTTT CASSLWGRGDTEAFF
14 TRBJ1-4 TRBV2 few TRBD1 TGTGCCAGCAGAGCCGGGACAGGGGATGAAAAACTGTTTTTT CASRAGTGDEKLFF
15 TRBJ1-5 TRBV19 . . TGTGCCAGTAATAGCGTCCGGACTAGCCATCAGCCCCAGCATTTT CASNSVRTSHQPQHF
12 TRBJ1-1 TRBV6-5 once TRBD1 TGTGCCAGCAGGCGGACAGGGAGTCGAGCTTTCTTT CASRRTGSRAFF
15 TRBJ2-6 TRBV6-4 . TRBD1 TGTGCCAGCAGTCCGGGACAGTTGGGGGCCAACGTCCTGACTTTC CASSPGQLGANVLTF
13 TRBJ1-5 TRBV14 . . TGTGCCAGCAGCCAAGGCCTGGATCAGCCCCAGCATTTT CASSQGLDQPQHF
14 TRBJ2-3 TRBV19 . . TGTGCCAGTAGCCTGAGTCTAGGGTCAGATACGCAGTATTTT CASSLSLGSDTQYF
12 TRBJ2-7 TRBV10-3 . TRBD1 TGTGCCACCCGGGACAGCTCCTACGAGCAGTACTTC CATRDSSYEQYF
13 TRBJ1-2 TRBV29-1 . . TGCAGCGGGTACATAGGGCGAGACTATGGCTACACCTTC CSGYIGRDYGYTF
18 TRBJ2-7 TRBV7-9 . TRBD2 TGTGCCAGCAGCTTCTTCCGGACTAGCGGGGGAAGCTCCTACGAGCAGTACTTC CASSFFRTSGGSSYEQYF
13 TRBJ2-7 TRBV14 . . TGTGCCAGCAGCGGACAGTTGATCTCCGAGCAGTACTTC CASSGQLISEQYF
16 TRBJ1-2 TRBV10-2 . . TGCGCCAGCAGTGAGTCCCTCGGCAGGTTACCAAGCGGCTACACCTTC CASSESLGRLPSGYTF
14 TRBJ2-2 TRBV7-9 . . TGTGCCAGCAGCTTAGCGGAAAACACCGGGGAGCTGTTTTTT CASSLAENTGELFF
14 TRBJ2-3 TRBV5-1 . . TGCGCCAGCAGCTTGGCCACGGCCCCAGATACGCAGTATTTT CASSLATAPDTQYF
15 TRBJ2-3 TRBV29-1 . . TGCAGCGTGCTACAGGGAAAAACTAGCACAGATACGCAGTATTTT CSVLQGKTSTDTQYF
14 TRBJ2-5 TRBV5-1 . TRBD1 TGCGCCAGCAGCTTAGGGACAGGTGAGGAGACCCAGTACTTC CASSLGTGEETQYF
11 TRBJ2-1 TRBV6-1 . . TGTGCCAGCAGGACAAGTCATGAGCAGTTCTTC CASRTSHEQFF
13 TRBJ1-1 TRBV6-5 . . TGTGCCAGCAGTTACGCCAAGAACACTGAAGCTTTCTTT CASSYAKNTEAFF
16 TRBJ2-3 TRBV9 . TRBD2 TGTGCCAGCAGCGCGACTAGCGGTTCTAGCACAGATACGCAGTATTTT CASSATSGSSTDTQYF
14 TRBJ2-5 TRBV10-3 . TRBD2 TGTGCCATCAGGTCGGGAGGGGCGAAAGAGACCCAGTACTTC CAIRSGGAKETQYF
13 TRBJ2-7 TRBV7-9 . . TGTGCCAGCAGCTTAGCAGGGGTTGGGGAGCAGTACTTC CASSLAGVGEQYF
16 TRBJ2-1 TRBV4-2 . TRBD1 TGTGCCAGCAGCCAAGAAACCGGGACAGGGACCAATGAGCAGTTCTTC CASSQETGTGTNEQFF
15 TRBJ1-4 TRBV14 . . TGTGCCAGCAGCCAAAACAGGGCAACTAATGAAAAACTGTTTTTT CASSQNRATNEKLFF
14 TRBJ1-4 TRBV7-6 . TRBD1 TGTGCCAGCAGCTTGGGACAGGGTAATGAAAAACTGTTTTTT CASSLGQGNEKLFF
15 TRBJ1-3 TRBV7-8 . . TGTGCCAGCAGCTTAGCACCGGGTTCCGGAAACACCATATATTTT CASSLAPGSGNTIYF
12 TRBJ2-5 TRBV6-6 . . TGTGCCAGCAGTTACTCTAGGGAGACCCAGTACTTC CASSYSRETQYF
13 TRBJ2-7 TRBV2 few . TGTGCCAGCAGTGCGTCTAGGGGTTACGAGCAGTACTTC CASSASRGYEQYF
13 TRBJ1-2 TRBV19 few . TGTGCCAGCTGCGCCGGGCAGGGCTATGGCTACACCTTC CASCAGQGYGYTF
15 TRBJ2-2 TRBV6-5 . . TGTGCCAGCAGTTCCAGGGCCGGAACAACCGGGGAGCTGTTTTTT CASSSRAGTTGELFF
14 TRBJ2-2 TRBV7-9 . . TGTGCCAGCAGCTTAGCGTTTAGCGCCGGGGAGCTGTTTTTT CASSLAFSAGELFF